This T cell receptor beta chain was captured by sequencing in a study of T cell responses to AZD1222 COVID-19 vaccine. Study results and caveats: With two AZD1222 doses given, Spike-specific TCR breadth and depth both rose. Across spike, vaccine-associated CD4 TCRs were found, dominant at 160-218 and 743-854. Donors, mostly white British, included more females; clonal diversity was possibly underestimated.

The CDR3 extends over 13 amino acids. The V segment lost 4 bases and the J segment 4 bases; nucleotides outside the gene matches: 2. The V gene's germline CDR1 is SGHDT and CDR2 YYEEEE. To note about this clone: The antigen is undetermined.

Repertoires were generated with immunoSEQ multiplex PCR, while TCRdb's copy carries only in-frame clones and drops some. This table has some 100,000 clones, roughly 86% appearing once. This clonotype was sampled from an adult in good health. The sequencing here drew on peripheral blood, taken on day 0 of MenACWY control vaccination. This rearrangement joins TRBV5-6 to TRBJ1-2, with 9 bases lining up with TRBD1. CDR3 coding DNA: TGTGCCAGCAGCCAGGGACAGGGCTATGGCTACACCTTC. Translation: CASSQGQGYGYTF. The complete variable domain, with remaining parts taken from reference TRBV5-6 and TRBJ1-2, reads DAGVTQSPTHLIKTRGQQVTLRCSPKSGHDTVSWYQQALGQGPQFIFQYYEEEERQRGNFPDRFSGHQFPNYSSELNVNALLLGDSALYLCASSQGQGYGYTFGSGTRLTVV.